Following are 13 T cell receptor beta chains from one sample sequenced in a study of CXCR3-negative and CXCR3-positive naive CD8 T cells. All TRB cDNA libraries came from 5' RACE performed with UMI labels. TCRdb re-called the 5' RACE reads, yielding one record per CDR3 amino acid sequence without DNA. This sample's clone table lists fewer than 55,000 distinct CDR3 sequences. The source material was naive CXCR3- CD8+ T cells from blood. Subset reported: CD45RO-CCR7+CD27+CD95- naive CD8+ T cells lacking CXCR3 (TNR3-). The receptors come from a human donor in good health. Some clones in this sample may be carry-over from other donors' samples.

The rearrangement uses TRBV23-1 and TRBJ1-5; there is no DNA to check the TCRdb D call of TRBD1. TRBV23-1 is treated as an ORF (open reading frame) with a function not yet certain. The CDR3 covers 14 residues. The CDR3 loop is CASAEGHGNQPQHF.

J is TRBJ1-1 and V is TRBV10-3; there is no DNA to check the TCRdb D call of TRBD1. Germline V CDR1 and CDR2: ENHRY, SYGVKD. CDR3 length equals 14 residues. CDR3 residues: CAALGGNMNTEAFF.

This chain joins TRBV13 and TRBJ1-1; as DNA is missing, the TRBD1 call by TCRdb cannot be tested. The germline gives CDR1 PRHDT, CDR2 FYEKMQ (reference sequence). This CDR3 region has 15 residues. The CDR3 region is CASSLWGDGNTEAFF.

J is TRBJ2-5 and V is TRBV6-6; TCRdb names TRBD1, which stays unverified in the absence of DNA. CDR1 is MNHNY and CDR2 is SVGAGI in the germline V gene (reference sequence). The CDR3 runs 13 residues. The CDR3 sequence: CATRGRGKETQYF.

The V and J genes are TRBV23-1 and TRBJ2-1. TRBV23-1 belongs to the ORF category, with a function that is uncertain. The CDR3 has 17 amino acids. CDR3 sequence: CASSQEPYRSSYNEQFF.

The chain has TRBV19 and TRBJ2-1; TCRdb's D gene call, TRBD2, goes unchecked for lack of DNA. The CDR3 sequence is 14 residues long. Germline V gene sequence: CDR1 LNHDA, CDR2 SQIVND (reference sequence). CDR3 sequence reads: CASSMGLGYNEQFF.

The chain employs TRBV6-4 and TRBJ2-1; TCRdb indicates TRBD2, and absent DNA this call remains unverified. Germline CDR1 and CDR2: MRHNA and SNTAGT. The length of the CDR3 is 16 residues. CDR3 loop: CASSDSASGGAHEQFF.

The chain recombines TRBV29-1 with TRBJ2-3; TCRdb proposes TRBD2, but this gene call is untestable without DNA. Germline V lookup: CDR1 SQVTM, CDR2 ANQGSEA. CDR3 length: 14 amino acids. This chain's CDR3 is CSVVAGGLTDTQYF.

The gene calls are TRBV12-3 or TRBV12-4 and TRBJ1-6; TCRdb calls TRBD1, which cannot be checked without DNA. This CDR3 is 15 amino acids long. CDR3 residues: CASHVGQVLNSPLHF.

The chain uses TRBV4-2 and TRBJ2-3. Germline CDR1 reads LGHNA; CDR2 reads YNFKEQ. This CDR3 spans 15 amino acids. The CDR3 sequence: CASSQDSPLTDTQYF.

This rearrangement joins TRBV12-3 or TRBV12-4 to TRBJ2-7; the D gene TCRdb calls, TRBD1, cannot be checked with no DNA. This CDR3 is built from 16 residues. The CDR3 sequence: CASTTTSPGTAYEQYF.

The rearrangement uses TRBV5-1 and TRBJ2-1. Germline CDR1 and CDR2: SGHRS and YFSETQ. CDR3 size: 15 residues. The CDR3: CASSSGQSSYNEQFF.

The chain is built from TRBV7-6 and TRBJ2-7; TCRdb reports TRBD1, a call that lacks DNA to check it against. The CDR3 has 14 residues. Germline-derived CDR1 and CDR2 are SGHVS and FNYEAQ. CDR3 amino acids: CASSPDRVRYEQYF.